These T cell receptor beta chains were read from a single sample in a study of T-cell reconstitution after alpha-beta-depleted transplantation in children. Each CDR3 protein is one row after TCRdb ran MiXCR on the PCR reads. Here the sample spans about 310,000 distinct CDR3 sequences, approximately 23% being singletons. Here the sequenced sample was PBMCs, mostly from graft donor cells, taken 180 days after TCRalphabeta/CD19-depleted stem cell transplant. The receptors shown here come from a male patient under 18 who had a stem cell transplant for acute lymphoblastic leukemia, so the T cells may come from the graft donor. CDR3s leave out the opening cysteine and the closing phenylalanine or tryptophan.

j_gene	v_gene	CDR3aa
TRBJ2-7	TRBV5-1	ASSFDSEGYEQY
TRBJ2-5	TRBV9	ASSVVPREETQY
TRBJ2-1	TRBV20-1	SASDGFVFGGREDEQF
TRBJ2-1	TRBV2	ASSEAGLATNEQF
TRBJ2-1	TRBV20-1	SARRRGFPDNEQF
TRBJ2-3	TRBV7-7	ASSPGGRTDTQY
TRBJ2-1	TRBV6-2/TRBV6-3	ASSSTLGLPINEQF
TRBJ1-1	TRBV5-1	ASSLAGTGTPGTEAF
TRBJ2-4	TRBV10-1	ASSESTLATSGRPGQY
TRBJ2-1	TRBV6-1	ASSEPGLAGGGSYNEQF
TRBJ2-7	TRBV7-9	ASSSGAAYEQY
TRBJ2-3	TRBV24-1	ATSVGQASGDTQY
TRBJ1-6	TRBV5-6	ASSLGGRVNSPLH
TRBJ1-2	TRBV29-1	SGRQTNYGYT
TRBJ2-1	TRBV5-6	ASSPVPSGSRVRGQF
TRBJ1-4	TRBV7-6	ASSSGRGNEKLF
TRBJ1-3	TRBV7-2	ASSRALSSGNTIY
TRBJ2-3	TRBV7-9	ASSSVAGVGDTQY
TRBJ2-3	TRBV15	ATRRSGRRDTQY
TRBJ2-4	TRBV7-8	ASSLAPLLAKNIQY
TRBJ2-2	TRBV7-9	ASRIEGGELF
TRBJ1-5	TRBV7-9	ASSPIRGGDSNQPQH
TRBJ1-1	TRBV30	ARDRVGTEAF
TRBJ2-1	TRBV13	TFCLGVGAGGSYNEQF